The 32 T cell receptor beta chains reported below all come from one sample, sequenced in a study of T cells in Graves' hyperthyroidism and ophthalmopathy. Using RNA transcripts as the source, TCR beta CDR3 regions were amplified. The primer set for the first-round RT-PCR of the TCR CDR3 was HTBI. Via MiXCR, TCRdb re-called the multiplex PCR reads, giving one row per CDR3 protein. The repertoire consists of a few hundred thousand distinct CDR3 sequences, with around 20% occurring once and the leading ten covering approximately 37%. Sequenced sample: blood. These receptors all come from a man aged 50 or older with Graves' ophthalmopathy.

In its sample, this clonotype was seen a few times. The CDR3 region is CASSERDGQETQYF. Here the CDR3 DNA reads TGTGCCAGCAGTGAACGGGATGGGCAAGAGACCCAGTACTTC. The chain carries TRBV2 and TRBJ2-5, with D possibly TRBD2 on 5 matching bases. Trimming took 2 bases from V and 2 from J, leaving 9 bases between them. The CDR3 contains 14 residues. Germline V lookup: CDR1 SNHLY, CDR2 FYNNEI.

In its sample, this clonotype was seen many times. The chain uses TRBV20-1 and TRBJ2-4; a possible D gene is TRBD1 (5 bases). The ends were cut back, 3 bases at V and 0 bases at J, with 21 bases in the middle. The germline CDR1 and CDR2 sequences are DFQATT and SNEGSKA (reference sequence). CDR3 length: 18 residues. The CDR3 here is CSASDSSSPILAKNIQYF. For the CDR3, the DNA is TGCAGTGCTAGCGACAGCTCTTCTCCCATTCTAGCCAAAAACATTCAGTACTTC.

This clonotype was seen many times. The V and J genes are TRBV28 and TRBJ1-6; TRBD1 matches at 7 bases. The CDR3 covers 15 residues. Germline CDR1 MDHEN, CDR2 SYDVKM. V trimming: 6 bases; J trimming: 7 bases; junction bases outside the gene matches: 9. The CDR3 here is CASRLTGSENSPLHF. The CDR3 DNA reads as TGTGCCAGCAGGCTGACAGGGTCGGAAAATTCACCCCTCCACTTT.

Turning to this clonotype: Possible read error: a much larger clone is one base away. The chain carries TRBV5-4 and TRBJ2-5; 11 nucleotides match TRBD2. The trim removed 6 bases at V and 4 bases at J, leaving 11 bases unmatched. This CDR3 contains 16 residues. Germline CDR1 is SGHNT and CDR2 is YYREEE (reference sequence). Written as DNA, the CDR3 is TGTGCCAGCACCCTAAGACTAGCGGGGATACGAGAGACCCAGTACTTC. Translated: CASTLRLAGIRETQYF.

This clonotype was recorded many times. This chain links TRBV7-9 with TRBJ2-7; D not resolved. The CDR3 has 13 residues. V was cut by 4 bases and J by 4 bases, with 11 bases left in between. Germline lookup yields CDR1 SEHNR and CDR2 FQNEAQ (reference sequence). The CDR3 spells CASSSPDTYEQYF. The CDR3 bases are TGTGCCAGCAGCTCTCCTGACACGTACGAGCAGTACTTC.

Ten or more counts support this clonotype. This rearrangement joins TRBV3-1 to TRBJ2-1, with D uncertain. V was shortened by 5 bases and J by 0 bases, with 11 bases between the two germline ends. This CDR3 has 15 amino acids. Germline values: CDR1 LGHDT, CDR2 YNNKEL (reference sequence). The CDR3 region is CASSSWPSSYNEQFF. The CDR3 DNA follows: TGTGCCAGCAGCTCGTGGCCATCCTCCTACAATGAGCAGTTCTTC.

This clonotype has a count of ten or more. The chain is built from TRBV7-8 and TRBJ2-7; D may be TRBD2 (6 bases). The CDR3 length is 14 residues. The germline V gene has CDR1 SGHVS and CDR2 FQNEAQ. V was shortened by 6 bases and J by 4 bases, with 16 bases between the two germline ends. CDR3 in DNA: TGTGCCAGCAGGGCCGGGACCGGGGGATACGAGCAGTACTTC. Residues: CASRAGTGGYEQYF.

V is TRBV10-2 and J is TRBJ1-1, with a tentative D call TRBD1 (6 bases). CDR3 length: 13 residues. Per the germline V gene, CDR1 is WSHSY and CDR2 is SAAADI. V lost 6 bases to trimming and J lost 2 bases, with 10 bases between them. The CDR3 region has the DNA TGCGCCAGCAGACCCGGGACAAACACTGAAGCTTTCTTT. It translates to CASRPGTNTEAFF.

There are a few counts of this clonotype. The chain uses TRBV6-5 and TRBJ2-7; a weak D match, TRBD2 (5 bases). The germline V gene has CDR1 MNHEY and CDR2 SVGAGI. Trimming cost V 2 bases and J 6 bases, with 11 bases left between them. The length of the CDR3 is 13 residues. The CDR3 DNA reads TGTGCCAGCAGTTACACGAGGGCAACCGAGCAGTACTTC. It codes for CASSYTRATEQYF.

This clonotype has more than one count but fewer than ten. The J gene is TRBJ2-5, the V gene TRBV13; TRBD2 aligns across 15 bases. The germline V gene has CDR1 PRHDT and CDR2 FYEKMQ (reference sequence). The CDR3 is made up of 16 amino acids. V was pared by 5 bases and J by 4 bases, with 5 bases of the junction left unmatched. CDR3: CASSPKGLAGGETQYF. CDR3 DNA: TGTGCCAGCAGCCCCAAGGGACTAGCGGGAGGAGAGACCCAGTACTTC.

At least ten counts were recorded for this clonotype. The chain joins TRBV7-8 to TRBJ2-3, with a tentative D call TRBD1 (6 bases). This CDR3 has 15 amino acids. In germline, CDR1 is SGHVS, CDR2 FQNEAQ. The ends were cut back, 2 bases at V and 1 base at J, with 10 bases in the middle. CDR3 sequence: CASSLFSGGTDTQYF. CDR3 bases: TGTGCCAGCAGCTTATTCTCAGGGGGCACAGATACGCAGTATTTT.

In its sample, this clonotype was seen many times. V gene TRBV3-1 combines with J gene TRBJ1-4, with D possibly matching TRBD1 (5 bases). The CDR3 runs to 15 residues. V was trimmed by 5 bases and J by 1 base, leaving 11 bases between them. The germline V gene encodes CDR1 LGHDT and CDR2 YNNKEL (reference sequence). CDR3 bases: TGTGCCAGCAGCGCCCGGGGGGGAACTAATGAAAAACTGTTTTTT. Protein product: CASSARGGTNEKLFF.

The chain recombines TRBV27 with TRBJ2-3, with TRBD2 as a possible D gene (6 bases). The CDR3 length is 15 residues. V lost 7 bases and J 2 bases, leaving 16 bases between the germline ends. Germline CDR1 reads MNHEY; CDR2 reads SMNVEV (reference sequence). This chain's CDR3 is CASTRGSGATDTQYF. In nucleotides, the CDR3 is TGTGCCAGCACCCGGGGTAGCGGAGCCACAGATACGCAGTATTTT.

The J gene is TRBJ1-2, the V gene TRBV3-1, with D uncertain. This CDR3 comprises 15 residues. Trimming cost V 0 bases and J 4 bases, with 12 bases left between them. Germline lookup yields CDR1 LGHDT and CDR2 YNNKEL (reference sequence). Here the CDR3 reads CASSQDETAVYGYTF. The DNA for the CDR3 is TGTGCCAGCAGCCAAGATGAAACAGCCGTCTATGGCTACACCTTC.

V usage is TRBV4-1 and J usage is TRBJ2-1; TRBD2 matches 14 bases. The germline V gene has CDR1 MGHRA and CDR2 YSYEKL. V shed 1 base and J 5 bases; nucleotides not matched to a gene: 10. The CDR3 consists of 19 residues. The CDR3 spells CASSQGGTSGSKLDNEQFF. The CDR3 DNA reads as TGCGCCAGCAGCCAAGGTGGGACTAGCGGGAGTAAGTTGGACAATGAGCAGTTCTTC.

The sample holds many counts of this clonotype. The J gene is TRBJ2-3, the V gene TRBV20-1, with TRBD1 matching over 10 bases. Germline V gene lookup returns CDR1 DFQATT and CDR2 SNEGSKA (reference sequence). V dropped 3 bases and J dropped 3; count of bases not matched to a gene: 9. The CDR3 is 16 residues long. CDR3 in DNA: TGCAGTGCTAGGACCGCCCGGGACAGGGGAACAGATACGCAGTATTTT. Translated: CSARTARDRGTDTQYF.

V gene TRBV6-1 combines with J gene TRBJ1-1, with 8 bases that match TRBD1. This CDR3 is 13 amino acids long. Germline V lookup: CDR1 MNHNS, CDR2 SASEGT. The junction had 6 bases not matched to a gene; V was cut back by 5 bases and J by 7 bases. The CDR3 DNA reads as TGTGCCAGCAGTAGACAGGGGCCGAATGAAGCTTTCTTT. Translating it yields CASSRQGPNEAFF.

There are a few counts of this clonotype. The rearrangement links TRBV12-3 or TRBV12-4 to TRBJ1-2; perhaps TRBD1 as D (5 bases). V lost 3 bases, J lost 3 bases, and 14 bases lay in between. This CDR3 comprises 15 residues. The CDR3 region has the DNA TGTGCCAGCAGTTTTCGGGCAGGGTCCCACTATGGCTACACCTTC. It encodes CASSFRAGSHYGYTF.

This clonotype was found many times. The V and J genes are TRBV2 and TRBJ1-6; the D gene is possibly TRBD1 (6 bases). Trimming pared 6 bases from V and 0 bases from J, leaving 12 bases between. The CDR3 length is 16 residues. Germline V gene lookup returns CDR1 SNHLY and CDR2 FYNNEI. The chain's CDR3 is CASSYGQSSYNSPLHF. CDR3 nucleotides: TGTGCCAGCAGCTACGGACAGAGCTCCTATAATTCACCCCTCCACTTT.

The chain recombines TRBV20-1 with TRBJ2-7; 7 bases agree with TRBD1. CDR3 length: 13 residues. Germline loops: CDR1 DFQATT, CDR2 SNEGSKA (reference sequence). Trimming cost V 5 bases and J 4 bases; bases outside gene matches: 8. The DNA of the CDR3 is TGCAGTGCTCATCCAGGGACAGCGTACGAGCAGTACTTC. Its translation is CSAHPGTAYEQYF.

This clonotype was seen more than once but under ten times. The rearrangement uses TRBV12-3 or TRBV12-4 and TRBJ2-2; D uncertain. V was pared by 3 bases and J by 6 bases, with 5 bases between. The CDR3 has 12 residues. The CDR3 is CASSLVAGELFF. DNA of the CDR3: TGTGCCAGCAGTTTGGTCGCCGGGGAGCTGTTTTTT.

In nucleotides, the CDR3 is TGTGCCAGCAGTCATGGGACAGGGGGCGGCAATCAGCCCCAGCATTTT. This encodes CASSHGTGGGNQPQHF. The chain is built from TRBV6-1 and TRBJ1-5; TRBD1 matches 12 bases. Germline CDR1 MNHNS, CDR2 SASEGT. This CDR3 region has 16 residues. V gave up 5 bases and J gave up 2 bases; unmatched junction bases: 4.

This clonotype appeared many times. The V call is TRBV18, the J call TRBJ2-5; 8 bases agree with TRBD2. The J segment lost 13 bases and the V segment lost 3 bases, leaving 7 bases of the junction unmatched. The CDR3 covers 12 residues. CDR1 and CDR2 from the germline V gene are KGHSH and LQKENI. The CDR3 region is CASSPSSGEPYF. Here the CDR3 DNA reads TGTGCCAGCTCACCGAGTAGCGGGGAACCGTACTTC. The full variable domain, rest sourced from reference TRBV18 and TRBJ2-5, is NAGVMQNPRHLVRRRGQEARLRCSPMKGHSHVYWYRQLPEEGLKFMVYLQKENIIDESGMPKERFSAEFPKEGPSILRIQQVVRGDSAAYFCASSPSSGEPYFGPGTRLLVL.

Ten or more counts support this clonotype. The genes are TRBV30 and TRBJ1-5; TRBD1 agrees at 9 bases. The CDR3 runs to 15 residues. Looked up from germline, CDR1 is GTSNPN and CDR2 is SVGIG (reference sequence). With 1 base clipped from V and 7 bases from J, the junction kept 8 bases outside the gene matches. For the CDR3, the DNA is TGTGCCTGGAGTGCAACAGGGGGCGCGGGACAGCCCCAGCATTTT. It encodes CAWSATGGAGQPQHF.

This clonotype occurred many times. The CDR3: CASPPTGQSYEQYF. CDR3 coding DNA: TGTGCCAGCCCTCCCACGGGACAGTCCTACGAGCAGTACTTC. The chain has TRBV28 and TRBJ2-7; 7 bases align to TRBD1. There are 14 residues in the CDR3. V lost 8 bases and J lost 1; bases outside the gene matches: 8. Germline V lookup: CDR1 MDHEN, CDR2 SYDVKM.

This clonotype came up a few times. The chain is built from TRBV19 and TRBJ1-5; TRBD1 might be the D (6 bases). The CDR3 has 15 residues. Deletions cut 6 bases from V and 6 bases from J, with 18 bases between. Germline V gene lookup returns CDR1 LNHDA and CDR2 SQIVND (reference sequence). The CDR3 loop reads CASSLEGDRGQPQHF. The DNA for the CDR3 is TGTGCCAGTAGCCTAGAGGGGGATCGAGGTCAGCCCCAGCATTTT.

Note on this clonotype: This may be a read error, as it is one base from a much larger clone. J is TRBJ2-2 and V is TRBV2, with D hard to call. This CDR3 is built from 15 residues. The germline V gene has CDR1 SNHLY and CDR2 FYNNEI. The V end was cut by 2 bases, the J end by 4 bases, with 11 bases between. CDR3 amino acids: CASSELAASTGELFF. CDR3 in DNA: TGTGCCAGCAGTGAACTCGCGGCGAGCACCGGGGAGCTGTTTTTT.

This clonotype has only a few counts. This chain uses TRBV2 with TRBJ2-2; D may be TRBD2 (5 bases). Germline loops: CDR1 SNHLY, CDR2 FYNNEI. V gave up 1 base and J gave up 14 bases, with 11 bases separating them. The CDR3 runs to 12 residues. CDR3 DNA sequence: TGTGCCAGCAGTGAAGGGGAACGGGGACTGTTTTTT. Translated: CASSEGERGLFF.

The CDR3 DNA follows: TGTGCCAGCAGCCAGTTGGGACTAGTGAACACCGGGGAGCTGTTTTTT. It specifies CASSQLGLVNTGELFF. V gene TRBV14 combines with J gene TRBJ2-2; 8 bases line up with TRBD2. CDR3 length: 16 residues. The ends lost 3 bases at V and 1 base at J; junction bases unmatched: 4. Per germline, CDR1 SGHDN and CDR2 FVKESK.

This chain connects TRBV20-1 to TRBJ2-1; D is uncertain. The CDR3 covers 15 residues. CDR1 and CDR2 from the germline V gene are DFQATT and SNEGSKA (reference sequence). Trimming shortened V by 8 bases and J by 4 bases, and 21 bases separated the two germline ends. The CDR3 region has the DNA TGCAGTTCTATCGGGCTACCGTCTATTTACAATGAGCAGTTCTTC. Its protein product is CSSIGLPSIYNEQFF.

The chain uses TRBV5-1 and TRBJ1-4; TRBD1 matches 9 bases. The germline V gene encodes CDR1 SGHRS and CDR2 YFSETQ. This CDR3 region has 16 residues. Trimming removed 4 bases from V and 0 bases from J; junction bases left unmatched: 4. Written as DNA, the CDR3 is TGCGCCAGCAGCCCGGGACAGGGATCAACTAATGAAAAACTGTTTTTT. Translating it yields CASSPGQGSTNEKLFF.

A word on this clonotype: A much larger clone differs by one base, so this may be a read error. The DNA of the CDR3 is TGTGCCAGCAGTGCGCAGACTAGCGGAGCGGGAGATGAGCAGTTCTTC. Translating it yields CASSAQTSGAGDEQFF. This sequence joins TRBV6-1 and TRBJ2-1; 9 positions match TRBD2. The trim removed 4 bases at V and 8 bases at J, leaving 12 bases unmatched. Germline V gives CDR1 MNHNS, CDR2 SASEGT. The CDR3 totals 16 residues.